This T cell receptor beta chain stems from a study of T cells in Graves' hyperthyroidism and ophthalmopathy. The study's findings and limits: Also found in blood were most expanded thyroid clonotypes above 0.001. In simple terms, a model built on 13 V-J features told ophthalmopathy apart from stable hyperthyroidism.

Germline values: CDR1 DFQATT, CDR2 SNEGSKA (reference sequence). This CDR3 has 13 residues. The V gene lost 6 bases and the J gene lost 2 bases, with 10 bases spanning the gap. Amplification of TCR beta CDR3 regions used RNA as the template. The TCR CDR3 was amplified in a first-round RT-PCR using the HTBI primer set. TCRdb called the multiplex PCR reads again in MiXCR, with one record for every CDR3 protein. Of some 350,000 distinct CDR3 sequences in the sample, 12% to 15% are singletons; the top ten hold roughly 19%. Uncontrolled infection, other autoimmune disease, pregnancy or lactation disqualified patients from enrolment. Turning to this clonotype: The antigen is not known.

The sample was blood. J is TRBJ1-4 and V is TRBV20-1, with no clear D. The clonotype was recovered from a woman between 55 and 75 years old with Graves' ophthalmopathy. Here the CDR3 reads CSARGPTNEKLFF. The CDR3 DNA reads as TGCAGTGCCCGAGGGCCCACTAATGAAAAACTGTTTTTT.